This passage covers 25 T cell receptor beta chains from one sample sequenced in a study of blood T cells in healthy people across ages. A J-beta primer mix and a sample-barcoded 5' primer were used in a second PCR of about 7 to 12 cycles. Via MiXCR, TCRdb re-called the 5' RACE reads, giving one row per CDR3 protein. The table lists around 1,000,000 distinct CDR3 sequences, about 23% of them singletons. A further study also used this sample, focusing on T cells of mothers and their children.

Sequenced material: blood. The receptors here all came from a girl aged 2 to 9 in good health.

This clonotype has just a few counts. The genes are TRBV20-1 and TRBJ2-4; TRBD2 matches at 10 bases. Germline CDR1 reads DFQATT; CDR2 reads SNEGSKA (reference sequence). The CDR3 consists of 14 residues. V lost 4 bases to trimming and J lost 7 bases; unmatched junction nucleotides: 7. As DNA, the CDR3 is TGCAGTGCTACTAGCGGGAGTATGGCGAACATTCAGTACTTC. This gives the protein CSATSGSMANIQYF.

This clonotype was detected only a few times. The V and J genes are TRBV11-2 and TRBJ2-1; 7 positions agree with TRBD2. The tail of the sequence fits TRBJ2-7 better, so the J call may be wrong. Per germline, CDR1 SGHAT and CDR2 FQNNGV. This CDR3 has 14 residues. The CDR3 DNA sequence: TGTGCCAGCAGCTCAAATGCGGGGGCCTACGAGCAGTACTTC. Translating gives CASSSNAGAYEQYF.

This clonotype was found a few times. Here the CDR3 reads CASSFTTPYEQYF. The CDR3, as DNA: TGTGCCAGCAGTTTTACGACCCCCTACGAGCAGTACTTC. This chain connects TRBV12-3 or TRBV12-4 to TRBJ2-7, with D unresolved. CDR3 length equals 13 residues. V gave up 3 bases and J gave up 2 bases, with 8 bases separating them.

This clonotype was counted only a few times. One end of the junction fails to match germline, which may point to a read error. This rearrangement joins TRBV5-1 to TRBJ2-7; the D gene could be TRBD1 or TRBD2 (5 bases each). Germline CDR1 is SGHRS and CDR2 is YFSETQ. The CDR3 is 15 amino acids. Here the CDR3 reads CASSAPGTLSSEQYF. The CDR3 DNA reads as TGCGCCAGCAGCGCACCAGGGACCCTCTCCTCCGAGCAGTACTTC.

The chain combines TRBV2 with TRBJ2-5, with 7 positions matching TRBD1. The CDR3 is made up of 16 amino acids. Trimming at V came to 5 bases and at J to 4 bases, leaving 13 bases not matched to a gene. Germline assignment: CDR1 SNHLY and CDR2 FYNNEI. The CDR3 loop reads CASSPGTVYPLETQYF. In DNA, the CDR3 is TGTGCCAGCAGTCCCGGGACAGTATACCCTCTAGAGACCCAGTACTTC.

This clonotype has a handful of counts. This chain joins TRBV7-8 and TRBJ2-1, with TRBD1 identical over 9 bases. CDR1 and CDR2 from the germline V gene are SGHVS and FQNEAQ. This CDR3 spans 16 amino acids. Trimming at V came to 4 bases and at J to 6 bases, leaving 10 bases not matched to a gene. The CDR3 is CASSYVGTGYRNEQFF. CDR3 DNA sequence: TGTGCCAGCAGCTACGTAGGGACAGGGTATCGCAATGAGCAGTTCTTC.

This clonotype was seen more than once but under ten times. This chain connects TRBV7-2 to TRBJ2-1; D gene ambiguous. The CDR3 runs 15 residues. CDR1 and CDR2 from the germline V gene are SGHTA and FQGNSA. Trimming shortened V by 3 bases and J by 1 base, and 10 bases separated the two germline ends. The CDR3 region is CASSFGVLSYNEQFF. CDR3 DNA: TGTGCCAGCAGCTTCGGAGTACTATCCTACAATGAGCAGTTCTTC.

This clonotype was counted only a few times. The V gene is TRBV4-3, the J gene TRBJ2-1; D could derive from TRBD1 or TRBD2 (5 bases each). The CDR3 runs to 18 residues. Germline CDR1 reads LGHNA; CDR2 reads YSLEER. V lost 0 bases, J lost 3 bases, and 18 bases lay in between. The CDR3 here is CASSQDRIRDQLYNEQFF. In nucleotides, the CDR3 is TGCGCCAGCAGCCAAGATAGAATCCGGGACCAACTCTACAATGAGCAGTTCTTC.

The J gene is TRBJ2-1, the V gene TRBV5-1, with D tentatively TRBD1 or TRBD2 (5 bases each). Looked up from germline, CDR1 is SGHRS and CDR2 is YFSETQ. V shed 1 base and J shed 8 bases, with 10 bases lying between them. The CDR3 is 13 residues long. As DNA, the CDR3 is TGCGCCAGCAGCTTGAGTAGGGACCATGAGCAGTTCTTC. Protein sequence: CASSLSRDHEQFF.

This chain's CDR3 is CASSFGGLLAIYEQYF. The CDR3 DNA follows: TGTGCCAGCAGTTTCGGGGGACTACTCGCTATCTACGAGCAGTACTTC. This chain joins TRBV28 and TRBJ2-7; 7 nucleotides line up with TRBD2. This CDR3 region has 16 residues. The germline CDR1 and CDR2 sequences are MDHEN and SYDVKM. With 3 bases clipped from V and 3 bases from J, the junction kept 11 bases outside the gene matches. The entire variable domain, with the rest obtained from reference TRBV28 and TRBJ2-7, is as follows: DVKVTQSSRYLVKRTGEKVFLECVQDMDHENMFWYRQDPGLGLRLIYFSYDVKMKEKGDIPEGYSVSREKKERFSLILESASTNQTSMYLCASSFGGLLAIYEQYFGPGTRLTVT.

This chain joins TRBV7-2 and TRBJ2-1, with D perhaps assigned TRBD1 or TRBD2 (5 bases each). The assigned J gene may be wrong: the sequence end matches TRBJ2-7 better. CDR3 length equals 14 residues. CDR1 and CDR2 from the germline V gene are SGHTA and FQGNSA. In nucleotides, the CDR3 is TGTGCCAGCAGCGTCCGGGACGGGTCCTACGAGCAGTACTTC. The encoded protein is CASSVRDGSYEQYF.

This clonotype was seen once. For the CDR3, the DNA is TGTGCCAGCAGCCAAGATACAGGGTCTGGAAACACCATATATTTT. Protein: CASSQDTGSGNTIYF. This chain uses TRBV14 with TRBJ1-3; possibly TRBD1 for D (6 bases). Germline CDR1 reads SGHDN; CDR2 reads FVKESK. The V end was cut by 0 bases, the J end by 1 base, with 7 bases between. This CDR3 is 15 amino acids long. Complete variable domain (other parts from reference TRBV14 and TRBJ1-3): EAGVTQFPSHSVIEKGQTVTLRCDPISGHDNLYWYRRVMGKEIKFLLHFVKESKQDESGMPNNRFLAERTGGTYSTLKVQPAELEDSGVYFCASSQDTGSGNTIYFGEGSWLTVV.

This clonotype has a handful of counts. V is TRBV29-1 and J is TRBJ1-2; no clear D gene. Germline V gene sequence: CDR1 SQVTM, CDR2 ANQGSEA. Trimming pared 1 base from V and 4 bases from J, leaving 16 bases between. The CDR3 is 15 amino acids. The CDR3 loop reads CSVEGPREGTYGYTF. The DNA of the CDR3 is TGCAGCGTTGAAGGTCCACGGGAGGGAACCTATGGCTACACCTTC.

This chain links TRBV11-2 with TRBJ2-4; D is possibly TRBD2 (6 bases). V was shortened by 3 bases and J by 7 bases, with 16 bases between the two germline ends. The CDR3 length is 15 residues. Germline CDR1 is SGHAT and CDR2 is FQNNGV. CDR3 nucleotide sequence: TGTGCCAGCAGCTTCTACGGGACTTTCGAGAACATTCAGTACTTC. Its translation is CASSFYGTFENIQYF.

This clonotype was seen more than once but under ten times. The rearrangement links TRBV5-1 to TRBJ2-1; D gene unclear. Matching the DNA end better, TRBJ2-7 makes the J call doubtful. From germline, CDR1 is SGHRS and CDR2 YFSETQ. CDR3 length: 13 residues. In DNA form, the CDR3 reads TGCGCCAGCAGGGTCGGCGGATCCTACGAGCAGTACTTC. Translation gives CASRVGGSYEQYF.

The CDR3: CASRSGQGPNEQFF. CDR3 coding DNA: TGCGCCAGCAGATCCGGACAGGGTCCCAATGAGCAGTTCTTC. The V gene is TRBV5-1, the J gene TRBJ2-1; the match to TRBD1 covers 8 bases. The ends lost 5 bases at V and 6 bases at J; junction bases unmatched: 7. In germline, CDR1 is SGHRS, CDR2 YFSETQ. The CDR3 contains 14 residues.

The J gene is TRBJ2-7, the V gene TRBV29-1; D assignment may be TRBD1 or TRBD2 (5 bases each). V dropped 6 bases and J dropped 3 bases, with 15 bases sitting between them. Germline values: CDR1 SQVTM, CDR2 ANQGSEA. The CDR3 spans 13 residues. This CDR3 reads CSVASGTHYEQYF. The DNA for the CDR3 is TGCAGCGTAGCCTCCGGGACCCACTACGAGCAGTACTTC.

The chain has TRBV6-5 and TRBJ2-5; a possible D gene is TRBD1 (6 bases). CDR1 is MNHEY and CDR2 is SVGAGI in the germline V gene. CDR3 length: 14 amino acids. With 6 bases removed from V and 5 bases from J, the gap between germline ends came to 16 bases. DNA of the CDR3: TGTGCCAGCAGCCGATTAACAGGGATCGAGACCCAGTACTTC. This sequence encodes CASSRLTGIETQYF.

This clonotype turned up a few times. This sequence joins TRBV5-1 and TRBJ2-3; D is possibly TRBD2 (6 bases). The CDR3 extends over 15 amino acids. The V and J ends lost 4 bases and 2 bases respectively, with 14 bases between them. Germline V gene lookup returns CDR1 SGHRS and CDR2 YFSETQ. CDR3 in DNA: TGCGCCAGCAGCAAATCCGGGACTTACACAGATACGCAGTATTTT. Its protein product is CASSKSGTYTDTQYF.

This clonotype has a handful of counts. This chain joins TRBV4-2 and TRBJ2-7; maybe TRBD2 (6 bases). The length of the CDR3 is 14 residues. V was trimmed by 1 base and J by 2 bases, leaving 9 bases between them. Germline V gene lookup returns CDR1 LGHNA and CDR2 YNFKEQ. CDR3 DNA: TGTGCCAGCAGCCAAGCGGGGGATCCCTACGAGCAGTACTTC. Protein product: CASSQAGDPYEQYF.

The genes are TRBV28 and TRBJ1-4; unclear D gene. Germline V gene sequence: CDR1 MDHEN, CDR2 SYDVKM. V was cut by 3 bases and J by 3 bases, with 8 bases left in between. The CDR3 loop spans 14 amino acids. CDR3 sequence (DNA): TGTGCCAGCAGTTTTATACGGGCTAATGAAAAACTGTTTTTT. Amino acid sequence: CASSFIRANEKLFF.

This clonotype appeared a few times. V gene TRBV7-2 combines with J gene TRBJ2-1, with D possibly TRBD2 on 6 matching bases. Germline CDR1 SGHTA, CDR2 FQGNSA. The CDR3 length is 16 residues. Trimming took 5 bases from V and 0 from J, leaving 14 bases between them. The CDR3 here is CASSLLAGFSYNEQFF. In DNA, the CDR3 is TGTGCCAGCAGCCTCTTGGCGGGGTTCTCCTACAATGAGCAGTTCTTC.

Here the CDR3 reads CASSFSSPVTYEQYF. CDR3 nucleotides: TGTGCCAGCAGCTTTTCCAGTCCCGTGACCTACGAGCAGTACTTC. The genes are TRBV11-2 and TRBJ2-7; D gene uncertain. Germline V lookup: CDR1 SGHAT, CDR2 FQNNGV. This CDR3 has 15 residues. The ends were cut back, 3 bases at V and 2 bases at J, with 14 bases in the middle.

The rearrangement links TRBV29-1 to TRBJ2-3; 12 bases are a match to TRBD2. The CDR3 has 15 residues. The V gene end was trimmed by 6 bases and the J gene end by 3 bases; junction bases not matched to a gene: 7. CDR1 and CDR2 from the germline V gene are SQVTM and ANQGSEA. Here the CDR3 reads CSVPGLAGGTDTQYF. The CDR3 region has the DNA TGCAGCGTGCCGGGACTAGCGGGCGGAACAGATACGCAGTATTTT.

The genes are TRBV6-2 or TRBV6-3 and TRBJ2-1; D possibly matches TRBD1 or TRBD2 (5 bases each). The CDR3 consists of 12 residues. The V gene lost 4 bases and the J gene lost 10 bases, with 11 bases spanning the gap. Looked up from germline, CDR1 is MNHEY and CDR2 is SVGEGT. The CDR3 spells CASSSGTLEQFF. CDR3 coding DNA: TGTGCCAGCAGTTCCGGGACCTTAGAGCAGTTCTTC.